Presented here are 30 T cell receptor beta chains from one specimen sequenced in a study of CXCR3-negative and CXCR3-positive naive CD8 T cells. Study-wide results and caveats: CXCR3-positive naive cells had TRB CDR3s that were more hydrophobic than CXCR3-negative naive cells had.

UMI-tagged TRB cDNA libraries were built via 5' RACE. TCRdb reprocessed the 5' RACE reads; each CDR3 protein has one entry and no DNA is given. Seen in this sample are fewer than 140,000 distinct CDR3 sequences; the ten most common clones hold 0.38%. These receptors have no known antigen. The sequenced material came from naive CXCR3+ CD8+ T cells from blood. The subset: CD45RO-CCR7+CD27+CD95- naive CD8+ T cells expressing CXCR3 (TNR3+). The receptors were gathered from a human donor in good health. Some clones in this sample may be carry-over from other donors' samples.

The gene calls are TRBV6-5 and TRBJ2-5; TCRdb names TRBD2, which stays unverified in the absence of DNA. From germline, CDR1 is MNHEY and CDR2 SVGAGI. The CDR3 is 14 amino acids. The CDR3 is CASSQSGTTETQYF.

V usage is TRBV15 and J usage is TRBJ1-5; TCRdb's D gene call, TRBD1, goes unchecked for lack of DNA. This CDR3 is built from 15 residues. Germline-derived CDR1 and CDR2 are LNHNV and YYDKDF (reference sequence). CDR3 amino acids: CATSTPTGSNQPQHF.

This chain uses TRBV5-6 with TRBJ2-5. The CDR3 loop spans 14 amino acids. Germline CDR1 reads SGHDT; CDR2 reads YYEEEE. The CDR3 region is CASSFSRNLETQYF.

This rearrangement joins TRBV12-3 or TRBV12-4 to TRBJ2-1; absent DNA, TCRdb's TRBD1 call cannot be checked. The CDR3 loop spans 14 amino acids. CDR3 residues: CASSLEGVYNEPFF.

The chain couples TRBV4-1 to TRBJ1-4. The CDR3 consists of 12 residues. Germline values: CDR1 MGHRA, CDR2 YSYEKL. CDR3 protein: CASSQEGEKLFF.

J is TRBJ1-2 and V is TRBV29-1. This CDR3 spans 12 amino acids. Germline values: CDR1 SQVTM, CDR2 ANQGSEA. The CDR3 is CSARGGAGGYTF.

The V and J genes are TRBV6-6 and TRBJ2-3; TCRdb outputs TRBD1, but without DNA this stays unchecked. Germline V gene data show CDR1 as MNHNY and CDR2 as SVGAGI (reference sequence). The CDR3 loop spans 16 amino acids. The CDR3 sequence is CASSYSWGGPTDTQYF.

The gene calls are TRBV7-2 and TRBJ2-1; TCRdb calls TRBD1, which cannot be checked without DNA. This CDR3 has 14 amino acids. The germline CDR1 and CDR2 sequences are SGHTA and FQGNSA. The chain's CDR3 is CASSHAAGANEQFF.

The rearrangement joins TRBV6-5 to TRBJ2-2. The CDR3 runs to 13 residues. Germline loops: CDR1 MNHEY, CDR2 SVGAGI. CDR3 protein: CASSYSKSGELFF.

The chain has TRBV20-1 and TRBJ2-1; as DNA is missing, the TRBD2 call by TCRdb cannot be tested. This CDR3 has 14 residues. CDR1 and CDR2 (germline): DFQATT, SNEGSKA (reference sequence). CDR3 loop: CSAGLADKPNEQFF.

The genes are TRBV5-1 and TRBJ2-1. Germline V lookup: CDR1 SGHRS, CDR2 YFSETQ. This CDR3 region has 13 residues. The CDR3 protein is CASSPETYNEQFF. Drawing the rest from reference TRBV5-1 and TRBJ2-1, the complete variable domain is KAGVTQTPRYLIKTRGQQVTLSCSPISGHRSVSWYQQTPGQGLQFLFEYFSETQRNKGNFPGRFSGRQFSNSRSEMNVSTLELGDSALYLCASSPETYNEQFFGPGTRLTVL.

The V call is TRBV7-3, the J call TRBJ2-1; the D call from TCRdb, TRBD1, cannot be confirmed without DNA. The germline CDR1 and CDR2 sequences are SGHTA and FQGTGA. The CDR3 covers 16 residues. The CDR3 reads CASSLLGGDLYNEQFF.

The V call is TRBV7-9, the J call TRBJ2-7. This CDR3 spans 12 amino acids. Per germline, CDR1 SEHNR and CDR2 FQNEAQ (reference sequence). The CDR3 protein is CASSYGSYEQYF. The entire variable domain, with the rest obtained from reference TRBV7-9 and TRBJ2-7, is as follows: DTGVSQNPRHKITKRGQNVTFRCDPISEHNRLYWYRQTLGQGPEFLTYFQNEAQLEKSRLLSDRFSAERPKGSFSTLEIQRTEQGDSAMYLCASSYGSYEQYFGPGTRLTVT.

Here the CDR3 reads CASSLAELDTEAFF. The rearrangement links TRBV7-9 to TRBJ1-1. CDR1 SEHNR and CDR2 FQNEAQ come from the germline V gene (reference sequence). The length of the CDR3 is 14 residues. Variable domain in full (rest from reference TRBV7-9 and TRBJ1-1): DTGVSQNPRHKITKRGQNVTFRCDPISEHNRLYWYRQTLGQGPEFLTYFQNEAQLEKSRLLSDRFSAERPKGSFSTLEIQRTEQGDSAMYLCASSLAELDTEAFFGQGTRLTVV.

CDR3 region: CSVDPGTSGIVTQYF. The gene calls are TRBV29-1 and TRBJ2-5; the TCRdb call, TRBD2, lacks DNA for checking. Germline assignment: CDR1 SQVTM and CDR2 ANQGSEA. This CDR3 is 15 amino acids long. The complete variable domain, with remaining parts taken from reference TRBV29-1 and TRBJ2-5, reads SAVISQKPSRDICQRGTSLTIQCQVDSQVTMMFWYRQQPGQSLTLIATANQGSEATYESGFVIDKFPISRPNLTFSTLTVSNMSPEDSSIYLCSVDPGTSGIVTQYFGPGTRLLVL.

The rearrangement uses TRBV25-1 and TRBJ2-1. CDR1 is MGHDK, CDR2 SYGVNS, per germline. The CDR3 has 14 residues. The CDR3 loop reads CASSEFGFEAEQFF.

V usage is TRBV6-5 and J usage is TRBJ1-2; TCRdb selects TRBD1, and the lack of DNA leaves this call unchecked. The germline V gene has CDR1 MNHEY and CDR2 SVGAGI. The CDR3 extends over 17 amino acids. CDR3: CASSSDYTGVEYYGYTF.

CDR3 sequence: CASSDPRVSGETQYF. The V and J genes are TRBV2 and TRBJ2-5; TCRdb's assignment of TRBD2 cannot be checked, as there is no DNA. This CDR3 contains 15 residues. Germline V lookup: CDR1 SNHLY, CDR2 FYNNEI. The complete variable domain, with remaining parts taken from reference TRBV2 and TRBJ2-5, reads EPEVTQTPSHQVTQMGQEVILRCVPISNHLYFYWYRQILGQKVEFLVSFYNNEISEKSEIFDDQFSVERPDGSNFTLKIRSTKLEDSAMYFCASSDPRVSGETQYFGPGTRLLVL.

The chain is built from TRBV12-3 or TRBV12-4 and TRBJ1-6. This CDR3 is built from 16 residues. The CDR3 here is CASSLDSSSYNSPLHF.

The chain employs TRBV5-1 and TRBJ1-1; there is no DNA to check the TCRdb D call of TRBD1. Germline-derived CDR1 and CDR2 are SGHRS and YFSETQ. The CDR3 runs to 15 residues. The chain's CDR3 is CASSHTGDENTEAFF. The complete variable domain, with remaining parts taken from reference TRBV5-1 and TRBJ1-1, reads KAGVTQTPRYLIKTRGQQVTLSCSPISGHRSVSWYQQTPGQGLQFLFEYFSETQRNKGNFPGRFSGRQFSNSRSEMNVSTLELGDSALYLCASSHTGDENTEAFFGQGTRLTVV.

V gene TRBV15 combines with J gene TRBJ2-4; the TCRdb D gene call, TRBD1, has no DNA to confirm it. The CDR3 covers 14 residues. CDR1 is LNHNV and CDR2 is YYDKDF in the germline V gene (reference sequence). The CDR3: CATSRDQTANIQYF.

The chain is built from TRBV5-1 and TRBJ1-2; TCRdb indicates TRBD1, and absent DNA this call remains unverified. Germline CDR1 reads SGHRS; CDR2 reads YFSETQ. This CDR3 has 13 residues. This CDR3 reads CASTPGELDGYTF.

The chain combines TRBV5-1 with TRBJ2-7; TCRdb reports TRBD1, a call that lacks DNA to check it against. CDR1 SGHRS and CDR2 YFSETQ come from the germline V gene. The CDR3 runs to 14 residues. This CDR3 is CASALDRGVYEQYF.

The chain joins TRBV20-1 to TRBJ2-1. The CDR3 is made up of 16 amino acids. Germline lookup yields CDR1 DFQATT and CDR2 SNEGSKA (reference sequence). The CDR3 here is CSARDAAGGSYNEQFF.

The genes are TRBV7-9 and TRBJ1-5; no DNA is available, so the TRBD1 call from TCRdb remains unchecked. Per the germline V gene, CDR1 is SEHNR and CDR2 is FQNEAQ (reference sequence). This CDR3 has 14 amino acids. The CDR3 here is CASSPGPINQPQHF.

Here the CDR3 reads CASRQGRAYEQYF. The chain combines TRBV28 with TRBJ2-7. The V gene's germline CDR1 is MDHEN and CDR2 SYDVKM. The CDR3 runs to 13 residues.

The chain combines TRBV7-6 with TRBJ2-3. The CDR3 covers 12 residues. CDR1 and CDR2 from the germline V gene are SGHVS and FNYEAQ. The CDR3 sequence: CASSLNGDTQYF.

The V and J genes are TRBV29-1 and TRBJ1-2; TCRdb names TRBD1, which stays unverified in the absence of DNA. The CDR3 length is 17 residues. Germline V gene lookup returns CDR1 SQVTM and CDR2 ANQGSEA. The CDR3 spells CSVEELVGQGVGYGYTF.

The CDR3 sequence is CASIKPRSMSETQYF. The rearrangement uses TRBV28 and TRBJ2-5. Germline CDR1 reads MDHEN; CDR2 reads SYDVKM. The CDR3 totals 15 residues.

This chain uses TRBV20-1 with TRBJ2-7; TCRdb selects TRBD2, and the lack of DNA leaves this call unchecked. Germline CDR1 and CDR2: DFQATT and SNEGSKA (reference sequence). CDR3 length equals 15 residues. The CDR3 sequence is CSATSRDFLYHEQYF.